A selection of T cell receptor beta chains follows, all from one sample in a study of identical twins. Each CDR3 protein is one row after TCRdb ran MiXCR on the 5' RACE reads. The table has approximately 410,000 distinct CDR3 sequences, approximately 17% seen once. Sequences were obtained from naive T cells sorted from blood. All receptors derive from a man aged 50 to 59 in good health. CDR3s include the opening cysteine and the closing phenylalanine or tryptophan. The D gene is left open where the match is weak. Clone size, where shown, is once, few, many, or a class for clones that have expanded.

V gene	clone size	D gene	J gene	CDR3 length	CDR3 DNA	CDR3 protein
TRBV6-1	many	TRBD1	TRBJ2-7	16	TGTGCCAGCAGTCCCGGGGTTGGACAGGGGGCCTACGAGCAGTACTTC	CASSPGVGQGAYEQYF
TRBV15	few	TRBD2	TRBJ2-7	15	TGTGCCACCAGCAGAGGACTAGCGGGTACCTACGAGCAGTACTTC	CATSRGLAGTYEQYF
TRBV18	once	NA	TRBJ2-7	16	TGTGCCAGCTCACCACTCGAAGGGGACCTCTCCTACGAGCAGTACTTC	CASSPLEGDLSYEQYF
TRBV29-1	few	NA	TRBJ2-5	14	TGCAGCATGCGGGCCGGGTGGATTTCCGAGACCCAGTACTTC	CSMRAGWISETQYF
TRBV6-1	NA	NA	TRBJ1-2	12	TGTGCCAGCAGTGAAGTAGGGGATGGCTACACCTTC	CASSEVGDGYTF
TRBV18	NA	NA	TRBJ2-1	12	TGTGCCAGCTCACCACCGGGTTATGAGCAGTTCTTC	CASSPPGYEQFF
TRBV12-3/TRBV12-4	NA	NA	TRBJ2-3	14	TGTGCCAGCACCTTCCTGCAGAGCACAGATACGCAGTATTTT	CASTFLQSTDTQYF
TRBV25-1	NA	NA	TRBJ2-2	14	TGTGCCAGCAGTGACACCACTGTCACCGGGGAGCTGTTTTTT	CASSDTTVTGELFF
TRBV4-2	few	NA	TRBJ1-3	16	TGTGCCAGCAGCCAAGGGCCGCTCACGCACGGAAACACCATATATTTT	CASSQGPLTHGNTIYF
TRBV20-1	NA	TRBD2	TRBJ2-3	18	TGCAGTGCTAGACCCGGACTAGCGGGGCGTTCCTTCACAGATACGCAGTATTTT	CSARPGLAGRSFTDTQYF
TRBV6-2/TRBV6-3	few	NA	TRBJ2-2	13	TGTGCCAGCAGTTCGAGGGAGAGCGGGGAGCTGTTTTTT	CASSSRESGELFF
TRBV29-1	few	TRBD1	TRBJ2-1	18	TGCAGCGTTTACGGGGACAGATCTAGCCAATTTCCCTACAATGAGCAGTTCTTC	CSVYGDRSSQFPYNEQFF
TRBV7-2	few	TRBD2	TRBJ2-1	13	TGTGCCAGCACCCGCGGGAGTGGGCATGAGCAGTTCTTC	CASTRGSGHEQFF
TRBV7-8	many	TRBD2	TRBJ2-1	15	TGTGCCAGCAGCTTCCACATAGCGGGAGAGTATGAGCAGTTCTTC	CASSFHIAGEYEQFF
TRBV4-2	NA	NA	TRBJ1-4	15	TGTGCCAGCAGCCAAGATCCGGCACAGAATGAAAAACTGTTTTTT	CASSQDPAQNEKLFF
TRBV12-3/TRBV12-4	many	NA	TRBJ2-5	14	TGTGCCAGCAGTACCTCCGGGACAACAGAGACCCAGTACTTC	CASSTSGTTETQYF
TRBV20-1	many	TRBD1	TRBJ2-1	16	TGCAGTGCTAGAGAAGCAAGACAGGGATTCTACAATGAGCAGTTCTTC	CSAREARQGFYNEQFF
TRBV2	NA	NA	TRBJ2-1	13	TGTGCCAGCAGTAAAAGCCAGGGAAATGAGCAGTTCTTC	CASSKSQGNEQFF
TRBV10-3	few	NA	TRBJ2-7	14	TGTGCCATCAGTGAGGTGGGAGACCCCTACGAGCAGTACTTC	CAISEVGDPYEQYF
TRBV10-3	many	NA	TRBJ1-5	14	TGTGCCATCAGTAACATAGTAAGGGGCCAGCCCCAGCATTTT	CAISNIVRGQPQHF
TRBV29-1	many	TRBD2	TRBJ2-3	14	TGCAGCGGGCGGGGGTCAGTCCGCACAGATACGCAGTATTTT	CSGRGSVRTDTQYF
TRBV5-6	few	NA	TRBJ2-7	12	TGTGCCAGCAGTTGGGCCGAGAACGAGCAGTACTTC	CASSWAENEQYF
TRBV4-1	few	TRBD2	TRBJ2-7	17	TGCGCCAGCAGCCAAGATTCCGGCGGGGGGGCCTCGCACGAGCAGTACTTC	CASSQDSGGGASHEQYF
TRBV24-1	NA	NA	TRBJ1-5	18	TGTGCCGGACCTAAGGCTGGGGAGCCCATCCAGAGCAATCAGCCCCAGCATTTT	CAGPKAGEPIQSNQPQHF
TRBV19	many	NA	TRBJ2-1	16	TGTGCCAGTAGTCCCTATCGCGGTAGCTCCTACAATGAGCAGTTCTTC	CASSPYRGSSYNEQFF
TRBV27	many	NA	TRBJ1-2	11	TGTGCCATCCGGGGGGAGGATGGCTACACCTTC	CAIRGEDGYTF
TRBV12-3/TRBV12-4	many	NA	TRBJ1-2	14	TGTGCCAGCAGTTTGCTTGGAGAGCTGTATGGCTACACCTTC	CASSLLGELYGYTF
TRBV29-1	once	NA	TRBJ2-7	13	TGCAACGTTGTGGGTTTCGGGCTATACGAGCAGTACTTC	CNVVGFGLYEQYF
TRBV5-4	few	TRBD2	TRBJ2-5	16	TGTGCCAGCAGCCCTTCGAGTGGCGGGGGAAAAGAGACCCAGTACTTC	CASSPSSGGGKETQYF
TRBV3-1	many	NA	TRBJ2-1	20	TGTGCCAGCAGCCCCGAAGGGCCTTCTGGAAAAATTAGCCCCTACAATGAGCAGTTCTTC	CASSPEGPSGKISPYNEQFF
TRBV30	NA	NA	TRBJ2-2	16	TGTGCCTGGAGTCTTACTGCACGTCTGAACACCGGGGAGCTGTTTTTT	CAWSLTARLNTGELFF